The sample holds many counts of the clone carrying this T cell receptor beta chain. Its target is unknown. This specimen comes from a study of human T cells and chemical hapten exposure. Study background: Slight differences in pooled library volume were the main source of varying TCR yields across samples.

The study, taken as a whole, reports: Those TCRs sitting above 1 in 1000 frequency stayed the same with DPC sensitization.

The CDR3 spans 16 residues. V was shortened by 6 bases and J by 2 bases, with 20 bases between the two germline ends. Time point: pre-sensitization, week 0. Treatment defined: therapeutic diphenylcyclopropenone sensitization with weekly scalp DPC. TCRdb analysed the RACE reads with MiXCR anew, one entry per CDR3 protein. The sample holds 60,000 to 75,000 distinct CDR3 sequences, 5.5% to 7.5% seen once. This rearrangement joins TRBV12-3 or TRBV12-4 to TRBJ2-7, with D tentatively TRBD2 (6 bases). This material consisted of whole blood, taken in connection with sensitization to the hapten diphenylcyclopropenone (DPC). The TCR sequence derives from a woman aged 30 to 39 with alopecia areata. Some clones in this sample may be carry-over from other donors' samples. CDR3 DNA: TGTGCCAGCAGCCGACCACCGTGGGGGGAGACCTACGAGCAGTACTTC. This translates into CASSRPPWGETYEQYF.